These 30 T cell receptor beta chains were sequenced from one sample in a study of T cells in Graves' hyperthyroidism and ophthalmopathy. Amplification targeted TCR beta CDR3 regions from RNA transcripts. First-round RT-PCR targeting the TCR CDR3 was performed with the HTBI primer set. MiXCR was run by TCRdb on the multiplex PCR reads, yielding one entry per CDR3 protein. The table shows some 490,000 distinct CDR3 sequences, with around 16% occurring only once. The specimen was blood. The receptors derive from a woman aged 25 to 39 with Graves' ophthalmopathy.

In this sample, this clonotype turned up many times. The chain joins TRBV2 to TRBJ1-1; D gene unclear. This CDR3 has 12 amino acids. Germline CDR1 SNHLY, CDR2 FYNNEI. V was trimmed by 4 bases and J by 3 bases, leaving 6 bases between them. The CDR3, as DNA: TGTGCCAGCAGTGTGCAGGACACTGAAGCTTTCTTT. It yields the protein CASSVQDTEAFF.

Of note for this clonotype: An end of the junction differs from the germline gene, which may be a read error. This sequence joins TRBV7-9 and TRBJ2-3, with D unclear. This CDR3 is built from 13 residues. Looked up from germline, CDR1 is SEHNR and CDR2 is FQNEAQ (reference sequence). The CDR3 reads CASSLAYGYTRYF. The CDR3, as DNA: TGTGCCAGCAGCTTAGCGTACGGGTATACGCGGTATTTT.

Many counts were recorded for this clonotype. The rearrangement joins TRBV20-1 to TRBJ2-7; TRBD2 aligns across 9 bases. This CDR3 is built from 16 residues. Germline CDR1 reads DFQATT; CDR2 reads SNEGSKA (reference sequence). After removal of 6 bases from V and 4 bases from J, the junction contained 16 bases not matched to a gene. The DNA of the CDR3 is TGCAGTGCCCGGGGGCCCTTAGCGGGAGTGCTATACGAGCAGTACTTC. Translation gives CSARGPLAGVLYEQYF.

This clonotype was seen only a few times. V and J are TRBV20-1 and TRBJ1-4, with 10 bases lining up with TRBD1. Germline V CDR1 and CDR2: DFQATT, SNEGSKA (reference sequence). This CDR3 has 16 amino acids. The V gene end was trimmed by 0 bases and the J gene end by 5 bases; junction bases not matched to a gene: 6. Here the CDR3 reads CSARDNMGQGNEKLFF. DNA of the CDR3: TGCAGTGCTAGAGATAATATGGGACAGGGGAATGAAAAACTGTTTTTT.

This clonotype was recorded at least ten times. The chain combines TRBV28 with TRBJ2-1, with 8 nucleotides matching TRBD2. There are 13 residues in the CDR3. Germline V gene sequence: CDR1 MDHEN, CDR2 SYDVKM. J was trimmed by 6 bases and V by 6 bases; bases with no gene match: 4. CDR3 nucleotide sequence: TGTGCCAGCAGCGGGAGGGCCCTCAATGAGCAGTTCTTC. Translating it yields CASSGRALNEQFF.

This clonotype was observed a handful of times. V is TRBV7-9 and J is TRBJ1-1; D gene unclear. The CDR3 spans 15 residues. V was shortened by 4 bases and J by 8 bases, with 20 bases between the two germline ends. Germline lookup yields CDR1 SEHNR and CDR2 FQNEAQ (reference sequence). DNA of the CDR3: TGTGCCAGCAGCTCCCTTATGCCCAGTCGAGAAGAAGCTTTCTTT. It specifies CASSSLMPSREEAFF.

This clonotype has only a few counts. Just one base apart from a much larger clone, this may be a read error. This chain connects TRBV6-2 or TRBV6-3 to TRBJ1-5, with TRBD1 identical over 7 bases. With V trimmed by 4 bases and J by 0 bases, 3 bases remained unmatched. Germline CDR1 reads MNHEY; CDR2 reads SVGEGT. This CDR3 contains 15 residues. Written as DNA, the CDR3 is TGTGCCAGCAGTTCCCGACAGGGTAGCAATCAGCCCCAGCATTTT. Translating it yields CASSSRQGSNQPQHF.

Ten or more counts support this clonotype. The rearrangement uses TRBV18 and TRBJ2-7; 10 bases fit TRBD1. The CDR3 spans 13 residues. The V segment lost 8 bases and the J segment 5 bases; nucleotides outside the gene matches: 6. CDR1 and CDR2 (germline): KGHSH, LQKENI. This CDR3 is CASVPGQGNEQYF. The CDR3 DNA follows: TGTGCCAGCGTACCGGGACAGGGGAACGAGCAGTACTTC.

This clonotype showed up many times. The chain uses TRBV9 and TRBJ2-1; D is perhaps TRBD2 (5 bases). The V and J ends lost 0 bases and 6 bases respectively, with 7 bases between them. The CDR3 spans 13 residues. Germline CDR1 is SGDLS and CDR2 is YYNGEE. The CDR3 loop reads CASSVAGGNEQFF. CDR3 nucleotides: TGTGCCAGCAGCGTAGCCGGAGGCAATGAGCAGTTCTTC.

This clonotype was detected ten times or more. The genes are TRBV20-1 and TRBJ2-3; 7 bases align to TRBD1. The CDR3 consists of 15 residues. Losses at the gene ends were 6 bases for V and 6 bases for J; bases not matched to a gene: 15. Looked up from germline, CDR1 is DFQATT and CDR2 is SNEGSKA (reference sequence). CDR3 region: CSARTGFRDGDTQYF. The CDR3 DNA reads as TGCAGTGCGCGGACAGGATTCAGAGACGGGGATACGCAGTATTTT.

This clonotype occurred a few times. The gene calls are TRBV15 and TRBJ1-1; D gene ambiguous. Between the trimmed V and J ends, which lost 4 bases and 4 bases, there was a span of 16 bases. The CDR3 runs 15 residues. Germline V gives CDR1 LNHNV, CDR2 YYDKDF (reference sequence). Written as DNA, the CDR3 is TGTGCCACCAGCACCGGATCGAGACGGGCCACTGAAGCTTTCTTT. It codes for CATSTGSRRATEAFF.

This clonotype has at least ten counts. This sequence joins TRBV4-3 and TRBJ1-6, with D unclear. The germline gives CDR1 LGHNA, CDR2 YSLEER. V was clipped by 1 base and J by 10 bases, with 14 bases between them. This CDR3 is 15 amino acids long. DNA for the CDR3: TGCGCCAGCAGCCAAGTCGATTACGGAGGGTCACCCCTCCACTTT. Its protein product is CASSQVDYGGSPLHF.

The genes are TRBV10-2 and TRBJ2-3, with D maybe TRBD2 (6 bases). The V and J ends lost 5 bases and 3 bases respectively, with 12 bases between them. The germline CDR1 and CDR2 sequences are WSHSY and SAAADI. The CDR3 runs 14 residues. CDR3 residues: CASSPSGATDTQYF. Here the CDR3 DNA reads TGCGCCAGCAGTCCCTCGGGAGCGACAGATACGCAGTATTTT.

There are many counts of this clonotype. The V gene is TRBV18, the J gene TRBJ2-1; D possibly uses TRBD1 or TRBD2 (5 bases each). Trimming removed 1 base from V and 9 bases from J, with 10 bases in between. Germline CDR1 reads KGHSH; CDR2 reads LQKENI. CDR3 size: 13 residues. CDR3 in DNA: TGTGCCAGCTCACCACAGTCGGGGACTGAGCAGTTCTTC. It encodes CASSPQSGTEQFF.

In its sample, this clonotype was seen a few times. The V and J genes are TRBV4-1 and TRBJ1-2, with D possibly matching TRBD1 (6 bases). Trimming left V 1 base short and J 1 base short, with 13 bases between. The CDR3 totals 16 residues. The germline V gene encodes CDR1 MGHRA and CDR2 YSYEKL. The CDR3 nucleotides read TGCGCCAGCAGCCAAGTAACCACAGGGATTAACTATGGCTACACCTTC. Its translation is CASSQVTTGINYGYTF.

The chain carries TRBV6-1 and TRBJ2-7, with TRBD2 matching 11 bases. Losses at the gene ends were 6 bases for V and 6 bases for J; bases not matched to a gene: 7. Germline V lookup: CDR1 MNHNS, CDR2 SASEGT. The CDR3 spans 14 residues. The CDR3 is CASSPTSGKREQYF. CDR3 nucleotide sequence: TGTGCCAGCAGCCCGACTAGCGGGAAACGCGAGCAGTACTTC.

This clonotype has a handful of counts. The rearrangement links TRBV15 to TRBJ2-7; no firm D call. Deletions cut 1 base from V and 3 bases from J, with 13 bases between. The CDR3 totals 15 residues. In germline, CDR1 is LNHNV, CDR2 YYDKDF (reference sequence). The CDR3, as DNA: TGTGCCACCAGCAGAGTGGGGTCTAGGGACTACGAGCAGTACTTC. Translating it yields CATSRVGSRDYEQYF.

At least ten counts were recorded for this clonotype. DNA for the CDR3: TGCAGTGCCACCCCCGCGGGGGACTACGAGCAGTACTTC. Its translation: CSATPAGDYEQYF. The chain uses TRBV20-1 and TRBJ2-7; 7 nucleotides agree with TRBD2. The CDR3 length is 13 residues. V shed 6 bases and J 3 bases; nucleotides not matched to a gene: 8. Germline V gene data show CDR1 as DFQATT and CDR2 as SNEGSKA (reference sequence).

On this clonotype itself: One base away lies a much larger clone, so this may be a sequencing read error. The chain links TRBV7-8 to TRBJ1-2, with TRBD1 matching 9 bases. The CDR3 covers 14 residues. Germline-derived CDR1 and CDR2 are SGHVS and FQNEAQ. CDR3 nucleotide sequence: TGTGCCGGCAGCCCAGGGACAGGGAGATCCGGCTACACCTTC. Protein sequence: CAGSPGTGRSGYTF.

The sample holds many counts of this clonotype. The rearrangement uses TRBV30 and TRBJ1-1; D call uncertain. The CDR3 runs to 12 residues. The V end lost 1 base, the J end lost 10 bases, and 13 bases lay between the germline ends. In germline, CDR1 is GTSNPN, CDR2 SVGIG (reference sequence). For the CDR3, the DNA is TGTGCCTGGAGTGGTCTGGCACACGGAGCTTTCTTT. Translated: CAWSGLAHGAFF.

This clonotype was recorded many times. The J gene is TRBJ2-7, the V gene TRBV9, with 10 nucleotides matching TRBD1. The germline V gene encodes CDR1 SGDLS and CDR2 YYNGEE. The CDR3 spans 13 residues. V lost 3 bases, J lost 5 bases, and 2 bases stayed unmatched. The CDR3 spells CASSGGTGDEQYF. The DNA of the CDR3 is TGTGCCAGCAGCGGGGGGACAGGGGACGAGCAGTACTTC.

This clonotype was counted ten times or more. V usage is TRBV2 and J usage is TRBJ1-4, with D uncertain. This CDR3 region has 14 residues. Trimming took off 1 base at V and 5 bases at J, with 8 bases between the two ends. Germline V gives CDR1 SNHLY, CDR2 FYNNEI. The CDR3 sequence: CASSEGGLNEKLFF. The CDR3 nucleotides are TGTGCCAGCAGTGAAGGTGGCTTAAATGAAAAACTGTTTTTT.

This clonotype was detected only a few times. The chain employs TRBV29-1 and TRBJ2-2; D might be TRBD2 (6 bases). The CDR3 runs to 14 residues. V gave up 5 bases and J gave up 4 bases, with 14 bases separating them. Germline loops: CDR1 SQVTM, CDR2 ANQGSEA. CDR3 DNA: TGCAGCGTTTATGGGACTGCCTCCACCGGGGAGCTGTTTTTT. Translation gives CSVYGTASTGELFF.

The table lists this clonotype with many counts. V usage is TRBV7-2 and J usage is TRBJ2-3; D is ambiguous. Between the trimmed V and J ends, which lost 1 base and 2 bases, there was a span of 13 bases. Germline CDR1 is SGHTA and CDR2 is FQGNSA. The CDR3 loop spans 16 amino acids. This CDR3 is CASSLGGYPPTDTQYF. Written as DNA, the CDR3 is TGTGCCAGCAGCTTAGGTGGCTACCCCCCCACAGATACGCAGTATTTT.

In this sample, this clonotype turned up a few times. The rearrangement joins TRBV20-1 to TRBJ1-1, with D possibly being TRBD1 (5 bases). Germline lookup yields CDR1 DFQATT and CDR2 SNEGSKA (reference sequence). The CDR3 has 11 amino acids. Trimming took off 6 bases at V and 3 bases at J, with 8 bases between the two ends. The DNA of the CDR3 is TGCAGTGCGGGACGGCACACTGAAGCTTTCTTT. This codes for CSAGRHTEAFF.

This clonotype was found a few times. J is TRBJ1-5 and V is TRBV6-2 or TRBV6-3; D not certain. The CDR3 spans 14 residues. V shed 2 bases and J shed 3 bases, with 8 bases lying between them. The germline V gene has CDR1 MNHEY and CDR2 SVGEGT. CDR3 DNA sequence: TGTGCCAGCAGTTACAACTCGCTCAATCAGCCCCAGCATTTT. Translation: CASSYNSLNQPQHF.

This clonotype was detected ten times or more. The chain couples TRBV3-1 to TRBJ1-1; D call uncertain. With 1 base removed from V and 8 bases from J, the gap between germline ends came to 8 bases. The CDR3 has 12 amino acids. The V gene's germline CDR1 is LGHDT and CDR2 YNNKEL (reference sequence). The CDR3 sequence is CASSQVAEEAFF. CDR3 DNA sequence: TGTGCCAGCAGCCAAGTAGCAGAGGAAGCTTTCTTT.

In this sample, this clonotype turned up a few times. The rearrangement uses TRBV12-3 or TRBV12-4 and TRBJ2-2; D is undetermined. The CDR3 loop spans 13 amino acids. The V end lost 6 bases, the J end lost 6 bases, and 11 bases lay between the germline ends. The CDR3 spells CASRRAPPGELFF. CDR3 sequence (DNA): TGTGCCAGCAGACGGGCCCCCCCCGGGGAGCTGTTTTTT.

J is TRBJ2-3 and V is TRBV10-3; TRBD1 matches at 8 bases. The CDR3 consists of 15 residues. With V trimmed by 10 bases and J by 0 bases, 9 bases remained unmatched. Germline CDR1 and CDR2: ENHRY and SYGVKD. DNA of the CDR3: TGTGCCACCCAGCCCCGGGACAGGAGCACAGATACGCAGTATTTT. It encodes CATQPRDRSTDTQYF.

The table lists this clonotype with a count of one. The chain links TRBV29-1 to TRBJ1-4; D unclear. CDR3 length: 16 amino acids. V lost 4 bases and J lost 0, with 15 bases in between. Germline V lookup: CDR1 SQVTM, CDR2 ANQGSEA. The CDR3 DNA sequence: TGCAGCGTTGTAGATAGGGCAGCTTCAACTAATGAAAAACTGTTTTTT. Translating gives CSVVDRAASTNEKLFF.